This T cell receptor (beta chain) was documented in a study of T cell responses to AZD1222 COVID-19 vaccine. In the study overall: The analysis combined second doses at about 4 or about 12 weeks.

Measured with immunoSEQ multiplex PCR; TCRdb has only the in-frame clones, and not every one. The profile shows approximately 150,000 clones, around nine tenths of them singletons. CDR1 and CDR2 (germline): SGHRS, YFSETQ. The V end lost 0 bases, the J end lost 1 base, and 13 bases lay between the germline ends. The length of the CDR3 is 16 residues. The origin of this receptor is an adult in good health. This specimen consisted of peripheral blood, obtained on day 0 of AZD1222 vaccination. V and J are TRBV5-1 and TRBJ1-1, with D maybe TRBD1 (6 bases). The DNA for the CDR3 is TGCGCCAGCAGCTTGGCCTCGGGGGCGCGGAACACTGAAGCTTTCTTT. This sequence encodes CASSLASGARNTEAFF.